Below, 16 T cell receptor beta chains from the same sample are listed, as sequenced in a study of vaccination and CD4 T cells after COVID-19. Treatment in this sample: roughly 11-day PBMC culture with coronavirus spike peptide pools or control peptides (ViraFEST assay). Sequence data for DNA of cultured CD4+ T cells were generated by the Oncomine TCR Beta short-read assay. Via MiXCR, TCRdb re-called the PCR reads, giving one row per CDR3 protein. The data show approximately 16,000 distinct CDR3 sequences, approximately 55% seen once. Their antigens remain unidentified. This specimen was CD4+ T cells from blood, cultured in vitro, taken before SARS-CoV-2 vaccination. These receptor sequences come from a human donor who had recovered from COVID-19.

In its sample, this clonotype was seen once. V usage is TRBV6-5 and J usage is TRBJ2-6; no firm D call. Between the trimmed V and J ends, which lost 2 bases and 1 base, there was a span of 9 bases. The CDR3 has 16 residues. CDR1 and CDR2 (germline): MNHEY, SVGAGI. The CDR3 DNA follows: TGTGCCAGCAGTTACGTAGTAGGGTCTGGGGCCAACGTCCTGACTTTC. Amino acids: CASSYVVGSGANVLTF.

The chain uses TRBV28 and TRBJ1-2; no definite D call. Germline V gene data show CDR1 as MDHEN and CDR2 as SYDVKM. Trimming cost V 6 bases and J 7 bases, with 18 bases left between them. The CDR3 covers 14 residues. The DNA of the CDR3 is TGTGCCAGCAGACGAGGGAAGGCTCTGGTTGGCTACACCTTC. Its translation: CASRRGKALVGYTF.

The rearrangement links TRBV25-1 to TRBJ2-7; 9 nucleotides agree with TRBD2. The CDR3 has 14 residues. V dropped 4 bases and J dropped 4; count of bases not matched to a gene: 5. Germline V gene sequence: CDR1 MGHDK, CDR2 SYGVNS. Here the CDR3 DNA reads TGTGCCAGCAGTGGGCGGACTAGCGTGTACGAGCAGTACTTC. This encodes CASSGRTSVYEQYF.

The chain employs TRBV25-1 and TRBJ1-2; D is possibly TRBD1 (6 bases). The CDR3 length is 15 residues. Trimming removed 1 base from V and 3 bases from J, with 12 bases in between. Looked up from germline, CDR1 is MGHDK and CDR2 is SYGVNS. For the CDR3, the DNA is TGTGCCAGCAGTGAATCTGGGGACAAAGACTATGGCTACACCTTC. Translation gives CASSESGDKDYGYTF.

J is TRBJ1-1 and V is TRBV20-1; D might be TRBD1 (5 bases). V was shortened by 2 bases and J by 7 bases, with 17 bases between the two germline ends. CDR1 is DFQATT, CDR2 SNEGSKA, per germline (reference sequence). This CDR3 comprises 14 residues. CDR3 sequence: CSARTVPGTFEAFF. DNA of the CDR3: TGCAGTGCTAGAACTGTACCGGGGACTTTTGAAGCTTTCTTT.

The chain employs TRBV5-6 and TRBJ2-7; D is perhaps TRBD1 (5 bases). Looked up from germline, CDR1 is SGHDT and CDR2 is YYEEEE. CDR3 length: 12 amino acids. V lost 2 bases and J lost 3, with 6 bases in between. In nucleotides, the CDR3 is TGTGCCAGCAGCTTTCAGGGCTACGAGCAGTACTTC. Translating it yields CASSFQGYEQYF.

The chain uses TRBV6-2 or TRBV6-3 and TRBJ2-7; 8 nucleotides match TRBD1. This CDR3 has 14 residues. V lost 6 bases to trimming and J lost 2 bases; unmatched junction nucleotides: 6. Germline CDR1 and CDR2: MNHEY and SVGEGT. The CDR3 DNA reads TGTGCCAGCAGCCCCGGGACAGGACCCTACGAGCAGTACTTC. Amino acid sequence: CASSPGTGPYEQYF.

The rearrangement joins TRBV7-9 to TRBJ1-1, with 9 bases matching TRBD1. CDR3 length: 14 residues. Unmatched junction bases numbered 4, after V lost 5 bases and J lost 3 bases. Germline CDR1 reads SEHNR; CDR2 reads FQNEAQ (reference sequence). Here the CDR3 DNA reads TGTGCCAGCAGCGTGGGACAGGGCGACACTGAAGCTTTCTTT. It specifies CASSVGQGDTEAFF.

The chain joins TRBV19 to TRBJ1-1; perhaps TRBD1 as D (6 bases). This CDR3 region has 15 residues. From germline, CDR1 is LNHDA and CDR2 SQIVND (reference sequence). V lost 1 base and J lost 5, with 14 bases in between. The CDR3 loop reads CASSIVGGQGTEAFF. The CDR3 bases are TGTGCCAGTAGTATAGTGGGGGGGCAGGGGACTGAAGCTTTCTTT.

In its sample, this clonotype was seen once. V usage is TRBV27 and J usage is TRBJ2-2, with D hard to call. CDR3 size: 13 residues. Germline CDR1 MNHEY, CDR2 SMNVEV (reference sequence). Trimming pared 0 bases from V and 8 bases from J, leaving 7 bases between. The CDR3 protein is CASSLSFQGELFF. DNA for the CDR3: TGTGCCAGCAGTTTATCTTTTCAGGGGGAGCTGTTTTTT.

This clonotype was picked up one time. This chain joins TRBV20-1 and TRBJ1-1, with a tentative D call TRBD1 (5 bases). Between the trimmed V and J ends, which lost 3 bases and 5 bases, there was a span of 13 bases. Germline lookup yields CDR1 DFQATT and CDR2 SNEGSKA (reference sequence). The CDR3 covers 13 residues. The chain's CDR3 is CSASLTEFTEAFF. The DNA for the CDR3 is TGCAGTGCTAGTCTGACAGAATTTACTGAAGCTTTCTTT.

This rearrangement joins TRBV5-1 to TRBJ1-2, with D perhaps matching TRBD1 (5 bases). Trimming removed 2 bases from V and 6 bases from J, with 11 bases in between. The length of the CDR3 is 13 residues. Germline V lookup: CDR1 SGHRS, CDR2 YFSETQ. The CDR3 coding sequence is TGCGCCAGCAGCTTCTCCGGGACGGATGGCTACACCTTC. As protein: CASSFSGTDGYTF.

The CDR3: CASSIPGAGGYGYTF. In DNA, the CDR3 is TGTGCCAGTAGTATACCAGGGGCCGGTGGCTATGGCTACACCTTC. This chain links TRBV19 with TRBJ1-2; possible D gene TRBD1, 6 bases. CDR3 size: 15 residues. Germline CDR1 reads LNHDA; CDR2 reads SQIVND (reference sequence). V dropped 2 bases and J dropped 4 bases, with 14 bases sitting between them.

This sequence joins TRBV6-1 and TRBJ1-1, with D hard to call. The CDR3 has 14 residues. Germline V gene sequence: CDR1 MNHNS, CDR2 SASEGT. Trimming shortened V by 4 bases and J by 10 bases, and 19 bases separated the two germline ends. The CDR3 region is CASSGSQWGGGAFF. The DNA for the CDR3 is TGTGCCAGCAGTGGATCCCAGTGGGGAGGAGGAGCTTTCTTT.

The genes are TRBV19 and TRBJ2-7; TRBD1 matches at 7 bases. CDR1 LNHDA and CDR2 SQIVND come from the germline V gene (reference sequence). The CDR3 has 13 amino acids. J lost 5 bases, V lost 8 bases, and 9 bases had no gene match. CDR3: CASRGRGSHEQYF. CDR3 DNA sequence: TGTGCCAGTCGGGGCAGGGGGTCCCACGAGCAGTACTTC.

As DNA, the CDR3 is TGTGCCAGCAGCTTCGGGACAAGCTCCTACGAGCAGTACTTC. Translated: CASSFGTSSYEQYF. The chain carries TRBV11-3 and TRBJ2-7; the D gene is possibly TRBD1 (6 bases). Germline V lookup: CDR1 SGHNT, CDR2 YENEEA. This CDR3 region has 14 residues. Trimming shortened V by 3 bases and J by 0 bases, and 9 bases separated the two germline ends.